Sequencing of this T cell receptor beta chain was carried out in a study of T cell responses to AZD1222 COVID-19 vaccine. Study as a whole: Both about-4-week and about-12-week second-dose recipients were combined. Whole-study results and caveats: Without day 14 samples, only post-peak T cell repertoires were studied. Breadth and depth of Spike-specific TCRs rose after two AZD1222 doses. Among spike-specific TCRs, nearly half reportedly target unmutated variant regions.

Clones were sequenced by immunoSEQ multiplex PCR, and TCRdb holds only the in-frame ones, with some missing. The table lists 70,000 to 90,000 clones, around 73% of them singletons. Note on this clone: Antigen: not known.

In germline, CDR1 is SQVTM, CDR2 ANQGSEA. The CDR3 runs to 11 residues. The V gene lost 8 bases and the J gene lost 0 bases, with 6 bases spanning the gap. This TCR was recovered from an adult in good health. V is TRBV29-1 and J is TRBJ2-3; D remains ambiguous. The sample was peripheral blood, taken on day 0 of AZD1222 vaccination. Written as DNA, the CDR3 is TGCAGCTCGCAAAGCACAGATACGCAGTATTTT. As protein: CSSQSTDTQYF.